This T cell receptor (beta chain) was observed in a study of blood T cell repertoires in COVID-19. CDR3 length: 14 residues. CDR1 and CDR2 from the germline V gene are SGHVS and FNYEAQ. Between the trimmed V and J ends, which lost 4 bases and 3 bases, there was a span of 12 bases. Assay: immunoSEQ multiplex PCR; the TCRdb copy retains only in-frame clones and omits some. The sample lists approximately 140,000 clones, 75% to 90% occurring once. Sequences were obtained from peripheral blood. The genes are TRBV7-6 and TRBJ2-5, with D uncertain. The source is an older woman with active or convalescent COVID-19. CDR3 loop: CASSSDTFKETQYF. Written as DNA, the CDR3 is TGTGCCAGCAGCTCCGACACTTTTAAAGAGACCCAGTACTTC.